These 22 T cell receptor beta chains were sequenced from one sample in a study of cytomegalovirus exposure and HLA in healthy donors. The primer mix had 60 Vbeta and 13 Jbeta primers. TCRdb keeps only in-frame clones here, not all; method: immunoSEQ multiplex PCR. The sample lists 55,000 to 80,000 clones, 75% occurring once. Sequenced sample: PBMCs. The receptor set was obtained from a man in his 70s in good health and CMV-seronegative.

The V and J genes are TRBV19 and TRBJ2-7, with 11 bases aligning to TRBD1. The germline CDR1 and CDR2 sequences are LNHDA and SQIVND (reference sequence). The length of the CDR3 is 15 residues. V lost 3 bases and J lost 2; bases outside the gene matches: 3. CDR3 in amino acids: CASSITGQGAYEQYF. CDR3 DNA: TGTGCCAGTAGTATTACGGGACAGGGGGCCTACGAGCAGTACTTC.

A remark on this clone: One end of the junction is discordant with germline, which a read error may explain. This chain connects TRBV7-7 to TRBJ2-3; 9 positions match TRBD2. The CDR3 is 13 amino acids. Germline lookup yields CDR1 SSHAT and CDR2 FNYEAQ (reference sequence). The CDR3 here is CASSVAGGDTQYF. The CDR3 DNA follows: TGTGCTAGCAGCGTTGCGGGAGGGGATACGCAGTATTTT.

This clone was observed a single time. The chain joins TRBV5-1 to TRBJ2-1; 7 nucleotides align to TRBD1. This CDR3 contains 16 residues. Trimming cost V 4 bases and J 3 bases; bases outside gene matches: 10. Germline loops: CDR1 SGHRS, CDR2 YFSETQ. This CDR3 is CASSRARAGGYNEQFF. CDR3 nucleotides: TGCGCCAGCAGCAGGGCCCGGGCAGGGGGCTACAATGAGCAGTTCTTC.

This rearrangement joins TRBV2 to TRBJ2-1, with 8 bases matching TRBD2. The V gene end was trimmed by 3 bases and the J gene end by 3 bases; junction bases not matched to a gene: 7. The germline CDR1 and CDR2 sequences are SNHLY and FYNNEI. The CDR3 is 16 amino acids. Written as DNA, the CDR3 is TGTGCCAGCAGTGAGAGGCTAGCGGGTGACTACAATGAGCAGTTCTTC. Its translation: CASSERLAGDYNEQFF.

The chain employs TRBV18 and TRBJ2-5, with D uncertain. The CDR3 runs 12 residues. Germline V gene sequence: CDR1 KGHSH, CDR2 LQKENI. Trimming shortened V by 4 bases and J by 1 base, and 4 bases separated the two germline ends. The CDR3 is CASSLGQETQYF. CDR3 bases: TGTGCCAGCTCACTCGGCCAAGAGACCCAGTACTTC. Full variable domain (remainder filled in from reference TRBV18 and TRBJ2-5): NAGVMQNPRHLVRRRGQEARLRCSPMKGHSHVYWYRQLPEEGLKFMVYLQKENIIDESGMPKERFSAEFPKEGPSILRIQQVVRGDSAAYFCASSLGQETQYFGPGTRLLVL.

V usage is TRBV6-5 and J usage is TRBJ2-7; TRBD2 agrees at 7 bases. This CDR3 spans 13 amino acids. CDR1 MNHEY and CDR2 SVGAGI come from the germline V gene. V was pared by 7 bases and J by 6 bases, with 9 bases of the junction left unmatched. This chain's CDR3 is CASMTGGTGEQYF. CDR3 bases: TGTGCCAGCATGACGGGGGGTACTGGCGAGCAGTACTTC.

The V gene is TRBV5-4, the J gene TRBJ2-1; possibly TRBD1 for D (6 bases). Trimming took off 1 base at V and 2 bases at J, with 13 bases between the two ends. CDR1 is SGHNT, CDR2 YYREEE, per germline (reference sequence). This CDR3 is built from 16 residues. The CDR3 region has the DNA TGTGCCAGCAGCTTGTCAGGGGTTCCCCCCTACAATGAGCAGTTCTTC. Encoded protein: CASSLSGVPPYNEQFF. Variable domain in full (rest from reference TRBV5-4 and TRBJ2-1): ETGVTQSPTHLIKTRGQQVTLRCSSQSGHNTVSWYQQALGQGPQFIFQYYREEENGRGNFPPRFSGLQFPNYSSELNVNALELDDSALYLCASSLSGVPPYNEQFFGPGTRLTVL.

The rearrangement uses TRBV5-8 and TRBJ2-3; D might be TRBD1 (7 bases). Trimming left V 1 base short and J 3 bases short, with 15 bases between. This CDR3 has 16 amino acids. CDR1 and CDR2 (germline): SGHTS, YDEGEE. The CDR3 here is CASSLKWRGRTDTQYF. For the CDR3, the DNA is TGTGCCAGCAGCTTGAAGTGGAGGGGGCGAACAGATACGCAGTATTTT. The full variable domain, its missing parts supplied by reference TRBV5-8 and TRBJ2-3, is EAGVTQSPTHLIKTRGQQATLRCSPISGHTSVYWYQQALGLGLQFLLWYDEGEERNRGNFPPRFSGRQFPNYSSELNVNALELEDSALYLCASSLKWRGRTDTQYFGPGTRLTVL.

This clone was seen more than once but under ten times. The chain joins TRBV6-5 to TRBJ2-7, with 8 bases lining up with TRBD1. Germline V gene sequence: CDR1 MNHEY, CDR2 SVGAGI. Trimming removed 6 bases from V and 5 bases from J; junction bases left unmatched: 6. The CDR3 is 13 amino acids. The CDR3 nucleotides read TGTGCCAGCAGAAAGACAGGGGTCGACGAGCAGTACTTC. It encodes CASRKTGVDEQYF.

This chain links TRBV19 with TRBJ1-1; 8 bases agree with TRBD1. The CDR3 totals 14 residues. The germline V gene encodes CDR1 LNHDA and CDR2 SQIVND (reference sequence). The V gene end was trimmed by 7 bases and the J gene end by 4 bases; junction bases not matched to a gene: 8. The CDR3 reads CASKDRERGTEAFF. CDR3 in DNA: TGTGCCAGTAAGGACAGGGAAAGGGGCACTGAAGCTTTCTTT.

V is TRBV29-1 and J is TRBJ1-5, with D tentatively TRBD1 (6 bases). V was cut by 6 bases and J by 3 bases, with 12 bases left in between. The CDR3 is made up of 13 amino acids. Germline lookup yields CDR1 SQVTM and CDR2 ANQGSEA. CDR3 DNA: TGCAGCGTCCGAGGGGGGGTCAATCAGCCCCAGCATTTT. Amino acids: CSVRGGVNQPQHF.

The V call is TRBV15, the J call TRBJ2-1; maybe TRBD2 (5 bases). CDR3 length: 12 amino acids. Trimming took off 8 bases at V and 7 bases at J, with 12 bases between the two ends. CDR1 is LNHNV and CDR2 is YYDKDF in the germline V gene (reference sequence). The CDR3 DNA reads as TGTGCCACCGGACTCCAACGGAATGAGCAGTTCTTC. This gives the protein CATGLQRNEQFF.

This clone appeared a few times. The chain couples TRBV7-2 to TRBJ1-1; D is unclear. CDR3 length equals 13 residues. Germline lookup yields CDR1 SGHTA and CDR2 FQGNSA. Trimming removed 6 bases from V and 0 bases from J, with 8 bases in between. The CDR3: CASRSKVNTEAFF. The CDR3 DNA follows: TGTGCCAGCAGGAGTAAAGTGAACACTGAAGCTTTCTTT.

This clone was seen a single time. The V and J genes are TRBV5-1 and TRBJ2-1, with 10 bases aligning to TRBD2. Germline loops: CDR1 SGHRS, CDR2 YFSETQ. V lost 1 base and J lost 5; bases outside the gene matches: 6. The CDR3 loop spans 16 amino acids. The CDR3 DNA sequence: TGCGCCAGCAGCTTGTCCCTAGCGGGAGCCGACAATGAGCAGTTCTTC. This translates into CASSLSLAGADNEQFF.

This chain links TRBV19 with TRBJ1-2; 12 bases match TRBD1. Germline-derived CDR1 and CDR2 are LNHDA and SQIVND (reference sequence). The CDR3 covers 15 residues. V lost 5 bases and J lost 3; bases outside the gene matches: 4. In DNA form, the CDR3 reads TGTGCCAGTAGTCCGGGACAGGGGGCCGACTATGGCTACACCTTC. It yields the protein CASSPGQGADYGYTF.

This chain uses TRBV30 with TRBJ2-5; 12 bases are shared with TRBD2. The end of the DNA aligns better with TRBJ2-7, so the J call may be wrong. The CDR3 length is 17 residues. The germline V gene has CDR1 GTSNPN and CDR2 SVGIG (reference sequence). CDR3 sequence reads: CAWSVLASGRAAYEQYF. In nucleotides, the CDR3 is TGTGCCTGGAGTGTACTGGCTAGCGGGAGGGCCGCCTACGAGCAGTACTTC.

This clone was seen only once. The rearrangement joins TRBV5-1 to TRBJ2-3, with 7 nucleotides matching TRBD1. V dropped 5 bases and J dropped 8; count of bases not matched to a gene: 17. The CDR3 extends over 16 amino acids. Germline CDR1 is SGHRS and CDR2 is YFSETQ. CDR3 protein: CASSSVPGQTYSTQYF. In DNA, the CDR3 is TGCGCCAGCAGTTCCGTCCCGGGACAGACTTACTCTACGCAGTATTTT.

This chain connects TRBV7-2 to TRBJ1-6, with D possibly TRBD1 on 5 matching bases. The germline gives CDR1 SGHTA, CDR2 FQGNSA. This CDR3 has 16 residues. The V end lost 0 bases, the J end lost 7 bases, and 13 bases lay between the germline ends. CDR3 coding DNA: TGTGCCAGCAGCTTAGCTACTGGGACTCGGAATTCACCCCTCCACTTT. Translating gives CASSLATGTRNSPLHF.

The J gene is TRBJ1-1, the V gene TRBV29-1; no clear D. The V gene's germline CDR1 is SQVTM and CDR2 ANQGSEA. The CDR3 spans 13 residues. V was cut by 7 bases and J by 0 bases, with 12 bases left in between. Here the CDR3 DNA reads TGCAGCGCGCGACCGGGTCTGAACACTGAAGCTTTCTTT. This codes for CSARPGLNTEAFF.

The DNA of the CDR3 is TGTGCCAGCAGTTCATACGCCGGGACAGGGCCTAACTATGGCTACACCTTC. Amino acids: CASSSYAGTGPNYGYTF. The J gene is TRBJ1-2, the V gene TRBV28; 9 bases map to TRBD1. The germline V gene has CDR1 MDHEN and CDR2 SYDVKM. Unmatched junction bases numbered 9, after V lost 4 bases and J lost 0 bases. This CDR3 comprises 17 residues.

This clone was observed a few times. The CDR3 is CASRIGQTHTEAFF. In nucleotides, the CDR3 is TGTGCCAGTAGGATTGGACAGACCCACACTGAAGCTTTCTTT. The rearrangement joins TRBV19 to TRBJ1-1; D possibly corresponds to TRBD1 (6 bases). The ends were cut back, 6 bases at V and 3 bases at J, with 14 bases in the middle. This CDR3 comprises 14 residues. CDR1 and CDR2 from the germline V gene are LNHDA and SQIVND (reference sequence).

CDR3 sequence (DNA): TGTGCCAGCAGCTCCAGACTAGCGGGGGGCACTTACAATGAGCAGTTCTTC. It encodes CASSSRLAGGTYNEQFF. The chain has TRBV11-3 and TRBJ2-1; 13 bases are shared with TRBD2. The V gene end was trimmed by 4 bases and the J gene end by 4 bases; junction bases not matched to a gene: 7. From germline, CDR1 is SGHNT and CDR2 YENEEA. The CDR3 has 17 residues.